Listed here are 15 T cell receptor beta chains from one sample, sequenced in a study of identical twins. TCRdb independently ran MiXCR on the 5' RACE reads; one entry per CDR3 protein. Among roughly 630,000 distinct CDR3 sequences listed, about 7.6% were seen once. These sequences were also reported in another study, on yellow fever vaccine responses in identical twins.

Sequenced sample: PBMCs. The receptor set was obtained from a woman under 30 in good health.

This clonotype was detected many times. The chain links TRBV28 to TRBJ2-7, with a possible D match to TRBD1 (6 bases). This CDR3 comprises 14 residues. Per the germline V gene, CDR1 is MDHEN and CDR2 is SYDVKM. Trimming removed 3 bases at V and 4 bases at J, with 13 bases between. DNA of the CDR3: TGTGCCAGCAGTTTCGGCCAGGGGCTATACGAGCAGTACTTC. This gives the protein CASSFGQGLYEQYF.

There are a few counts of this clonotype. The V and J genes are TRBV4-1 and TRBJ2-1, with TRBD2 matching over 11 bases. Trimming took 0 bases from V and 4 from J; bases not matched to a gene: 14. The CDR3 loop spans 20 amino acids. CDR1 MGHRA and CDR2 YSYEKL come from the germline V gene. Written as DNA, the CDR3 is TGCGCCAGCAGCCAAGATAACAGGGGGGGGTCTAGCGGGAGGTACAATGAGCAGTTCTTC. Its protein product is CASSQDNRGGSSGRYNEQFF.

The table lists this clonotype with a count of one. The CDR3 loop is CASQGPGTETEAFF. DNA of the CDR3: TGTGCCAGCCAGGGCCCGGGGACTGAGACTGAAGCTTTCTTT. V usage is TRBV13 and J usage is TRBJ1-1, with a possible D match to TRBD1 (5 bases). CDR3 length: 14 residues. Trimming cost V 8 bases and J 5 bases, with 18 bases left between them. Germline assignment: CDR1 PRHDT and CDR2 FYEKMQ (reference sequence).

There are a few counts of this clonotype. This chain connects TRBV5-1 to TRBJ2-7; D may be TRBD2 (5 bases). Trimming stripped 3 bases from V and 0 bases from J, with 16 bases between. The germline V gene has CDR1 SGHRS and CDR2 YFSETQ. The CDR3 has 16 residues. The CDR3 nucleotides read TGCGCCAGCAGCTCGGATTCCGGGGTGAGCTCCTACGAGCAGTACTTC. It yields the protein CASSSDSGVSSYEQYF.

This clonotype was counted ten times or more. An end of the junction does not agree with germline; a read error may underlie this. The chain is built from TRBV6-1 and TRBJ1-4; 7 bases line up with TRBD1. The CDR3 is made up of 15 amino acids. CDR1 is MNHNS, CDR2 SASEGT, per germline. The CDR3 here is CASREAGQRNEKLFF. DNA of the CDR3: TGTGCCAGCAGAGAAGCGGGACAGAGGAATGAAAAACTGTTTTTT.

This sequence joins TRBV10-3 and TRBJ2-4; D unclear. With 6 bases removed from V and 0 bases from J, the gap between germline ends came to 21 bases. CDR3 length: 18 amino acids. Looked up from germline, CDR1 is ENHRY and CDR2 is SYGVKD. The CDR3 DNA is TGTGCCATCAGCCTCCTCGTCACCTCAACGATAGCCAAAAACATTCAGTACTTC. Encoded protein: CAISLLVTSTIAKNIQYF.

In its sample, this clonotype was seen many times. The chain carries TRBV7-8 and TRBJ2-3, with TRBD1 identical over 8 bases. This CDR3 has 13 residues. Losses at the gene ends were 4 bases for V and 8 bases for J; bases not matched to a gene: 5. The germline V gene encodes CDR1 SGHVS and CDR2 FQNEAQ. The CDR3 protein is CASSSNTGGTQYF. CDR3 coding DNA: TGTGCCAGCAGCTCAAATACAGGGGGTACGCAGTATTTT.

V usage is TRBV20-1 and J usage is TRBJ2-7; TRBD1 matches 7 bases. Germline V gives CDR1 DFQATT, CDR2 SNEGSKA (reference sequence). V lost 6 bases and J lost 5; bases outside the gene matches: 10. The CDR3 runs 13 residues. The CDR3 loop is CSASTGRIHEQYV. The CDR3 DNA sequence: TGCAGTGCCTCGACAGGGCGTATCCACGAGCAGTACGTC.

This chain links TRBV11-2 with TRBJ2-1, with D possibly being TRBD1 or TRBD2 (5 bases each). CDR1 is SGHAT, CDR2 FQNNGV, per germline. Trimming cost V 2 bases and J 8 bases, with 22 bases left between them. The CDR3 is 17 amino acids. CDR3 residues: CASSLKPRGPLFDEQFF. The CDR3, as DNA: TGTGCCAGCAGCTTAAAACCCCGGGGACCCCTTTTCGATGAGCAGTTCTTC. The entire variable domain, with the rest obtained from reference TRBV11-2 and TRBJ2-1, is as follows: EAGVAQSPRYKIIEKRQSVAFWCNPISGHATLYWYQQILGQGPKLLIQFQNNGVVDDSQLPKDRFSAERLKGVDSTLKIQPAKLEDSAVYLCASSLKPRGPLFDEQFFGPGTRLTVL.

This clonotype showed up many times. The chain joins TRBV12-3 or TRBV12-4 to TRBJ2-3; the match to TRBD1 covers 7 bases. The CDR3 consists of 12 residues. The ends lost 5 bases at V and 11 bases at J; junction bases unmatched: 7. CDR3 in DNA: TGTGCCAGCAGTCTCCAGGGGGTTTGGCAGTATTTT. It encodes CASSLQGVWQYF.

This chain links TRBV6-2 or TRBV6-3 with TRBJ1-6; 11 positions agree with TRBD1. V dropped 2 bases and J dropped 10; count of bases not matched to a gene: 7. Germline V CDR1 and CDR2: MNHEY, SVGEGT. This CDR3 is built from 16 residues. The CDR3 protein is CASSYPRTGGVSPLHF. In nucleotides, the CDR3 is TGTGCCAGCAGTTACCCCCGGACAGGGGGCGTCTCACCCCTCCACTTT.

The gene calls are TRBV29-1 and TRBJ2-7; either TRBD1 or TRBD2 may fit D (6 bases each). The CDR3 loop spans 14 amino acids. Germline assignment: CDR1 SQVTM and CDR2 ANQGSEA. Trimming left V 6 bases short and J 7 bases short, with 22 bases between. The CDR3 spells CSVRGSGAMGEQYF. The CDR3, as DNA: TGCAGCGTGCGGGGCTCAGGGGCTATGGGGGAGCAGTACTTC.

The chain combines TRBV28 with TRBJ2-1; TRBD2 agrees at 10 bases. The CDR3 loop spans 16 amino acids. Germline V gene data show CDR1 as MDHEN and CDR2 as SYDVKM. J was trimmed by 10 bases and V by 7 bases; bases with no gene match: 16. CDR3 loop: CASNVGGAGGLKEQFF. The CDR3 nucleotides are TGTGCCAGCAATGTTGGGGGAGCGGGGGGGCTTAAGGAGCAGTTCTTC. Using reference TRBV28 and TRBJ2-1 for the parts outside the CDR3, the full variable domain is DVKVTQSSRYLVKRTGEKVFLECVQDMDHENMFWYRQDPGLGLRLIYFSYDVKMKEKGDIPEGYSVSREKKERFSLILESASTNQTSMYLCASNVGGAGGLKEQFFGPGTRLTVL.

The rearrangement joins TRBV20-1 to TRBJ1-3; D is uncertain. Between the trimmed V and J ends, which lost 0 bases and 6 bases, there was a span of 9 bases. This CDR3 region has 13 residues. From germline, CDR1 is DFQATT and CDR2 SNEGSKA (reference sequence). CDR3 nucleotides: TGCAGTGCTAGAGATAGGCCAGCAAACACCATATATTTT. Translation gives CSARDRPANTIYF.

In its sample, this clonotype was seen a few times. This sequence joins TRBV5-1 and TRBJ2-7; weak D call: TRBD1 (5 bases). CDR1 is SGHRS and CDR2 is YFSETQ in the germline V gene. This CDR3 has 16 residues. Trimming cost V 0 bases and J 7 bases, with 20 bases left between them. The CDR3 is CASSLVGHTMISEQYF. The CDR3 region has the DNA TGCGCCAGCAGCTTGGTTGGACACACGATGATTTCGGAGCAGTACTTC.